What follows describes a single T cell receptor beta chain. Looked up from germline, CDR1 is SGHRS and CDR2 is YFSETQ. V gave up 4 bases and J gave up 4 bases, with 21 bases separating them. The CDR3 totals 17 residues. The entry originates in a study of blood T cells in healthy people across ages. Study context: There was about one barcoded beta molecule captured by template switching per two T cells.

A second PCR of roughly 7 to 11 cycles used a sample-barcoded 5' primer and a J-beta primer mix. Via MiXCR, TCRdb re-called the 5' RACE reads, giving one row per CDR3 protein. The table records roughly 1,800,000 distinct CDR3 sequences, 49% of them present only once. The source is a woman aged 40 to 49 in good health. The chain employs TRBV5-1 and TRBJ2-1, with D perhaps TRBD1 or TRBD2 (5 bases each). The sequencing sample was made of blood. The DNA for the CDR3 is TGCGCCAGCAGCAGGGGACCTATGGCCGGGTCTTACAATGAGCAGTTCTTC. It yields the protein CASSRGPMAGSYNEQFF. Variable domain in full (rest from reference TRBV5-1 and TRBJ2-1): KAGVTQTPRYLIKTRGQQVTLSCSPISGHRSVSWYQQTPGQGLQFLFEYFSETQRNKGNFPGRFSGRQFSNSRSEMNVSTLELGDSALYLCASSRGPMAGSYNEQFFGPGTRLTVL.